This T cell receptor beta chain was sequenced in a study of cytomegalovirus exposure and HLA in healthy donors. CDR1 is MGHRA, CDR2 YSYEKL, per germline. The CDR3 contains 16 residues. V dropped 1 base and J dropped 8; count of bases not matched to a gene: 8. With 60 Vbeta and 13 Jbeta primers, the PCR was carried out. TCRdb keeps only in-frame clones here, not all; method: immunoSEQ multiplex PCR. In all, the sample yields tens of thousands of clones. The TCR comes from a woman in her 30s in good health and CMV-seronegative. The V call is TRBV4-1, the J call TRBJ2-1; TRBD2 matches 10 bases. The specimen sequenced was PBMCs. The CDR3 region is CASSQVAGGPPDEQFF. CDR3 nucleotide sequence: TGCGCCAGCAGCCAAGTAGCGGGAGGTCCCCCTGATGAGCAGTTCTTC.